Below, 22 T cell receptor beta chains from the same sample are listed, as sequenced in a study of T-cell memory formation after mild COVID-19. TCRdb redid the calling of the 5' RACE reads with MiXCR, one entry per CDR3 protein. The sample holds 310,000 or so distinct CDR3 sequences; less than 20% are singletons and the top ten take 22%. The sequenced sample was PBMCs or a T cell subset sorted from them (not recorded which). All receptors come from a man between 18 and 35 years old who had mild COVID-19 (a few samples of this study predate the infection). Cell type and time point are not known.

The table lists this clonotype with a few counts. The rearrangement uses TRBV4-1 and TRBJ1-2; possible D gene TRBD1, 6 bases. The V end was cut by 0 bases, the J end by 1 base, with 15 bases between. Germline CDR1 MGHRA, CDR2 YSYEKL. CDR3 length equals 17 residues. CDR3 loop: CASSQEGWGRYNYGYTF. Written as DNA, the CDR3 is TGCGCCAGCAGCCAAGAAGGTTGGGGGCGATATAACTATGGCTACACCTTC.

V gene TRBV12-3 or TRBV12-4 combines with J gene TRBJ1-4; 8 bases match TRBD1. The ends lost 0 bases at V and 6 bases at J; junction bases unmatched: 15. The CDR3 consists of 19 residues. In DNA, the CDR3 is TGTGCCAGCAGTTTAGCGAGACAGGGGAGGATTGGAGTAGATGAAAAACTGTTTTTT. Translation gives CASSLARQGRIGVDEKLFF.

The rearrangement links TRBV7-2 to TRBJ2-1; TRBD1 matches at 7 bases. There are 16 residues in the CDR3. The germline V gene encodes CDR1 SGHTA and CDR2 FQGNSA. With V trimmed by 0 bases and J by 0 bases, 2 bases remained unmatched. CDR3 bases: TGTGCCAGCAGCTTAGCGTGGGACAGCTCCTACAATGAGCAGTTCTTC. It translates to CASSLAWDSSYNEQFF.

This clonotype occurred a few times. The gene calls are TRBV7-9 and TRBJ1-2, with TRBD1 as a possible D gene (5 bases). CDR3 length equals 17 residues. Germline CDR1 reads SEHNR; CDR2 reads FQNEAQ (reference sequence). Trimming removed 5 bases from V and 4 bases from J, with 23 bases in between. The DNA of the CDR3 is TGTGCCAGCAGCCAGTCCGGGGACCCCCAGGCACTCTATGGCTACACCTTC. Protein product: CASSQSGDPQALYGYTF.

This clonotype came up a few times. The chain combines TRBV7-9 with TRBJ1-1; the match to TRBD1 covers 7 bases. The V gene end was trimmed by 5 bases and the J gene end by 1 base; junction bases not matched to a gene: 7. The CDR3 spans 15 residues. The germline V gene has CDR1 SEHNR and CDR2 FQNEAQ (reference sequence). CDR3 DNA: TGTGCCAGCAGCCCCCAGGGGGGGAGGAACACTGAAGCTTTCTTT. Encoded protein: CASSPQGGRNTEAFF. The variable domain in full, completed from reference TRBV7-9 and TRBJ1-1, reads DTGVSQNPRHKITKRGQNVTFRCDPISEHNRLYWYRQTLGQGPEFLTYFQNEAQLEKSRLLSDRFSAERPKGSFSTLEIQRTEQGDSAMYLCASSPQGGRNTEAFFGQGTRLTVV.

This clonotype was observed a few times. The chain is built from TRBV3-1 and TRBJ2-7; perhaps TRBD2 as D (5 bases). Germline lookup yields CDR1 LGHDT and CDR2 YNNKEL (reference sequence). The CDR3 runs to 13 residues. Trimming removed 2 bases from V and 3 bases from J, with 8 bases in between. The CDR3: CASSQFGGYEQYF. CDR3 DNA sequence: TGTGCCAGCAGCCAATTCGGAGGCTACGAGCAGTACTTC.

The chain couples TRBV4-2 to TRBJ2-1; TRBD2 aligns across 7 bases. This CDR3 has 15 residues. V was clipped by 3 bases and J by 5 bases; unmatched bases: 7. CDR1 LGHNA and CDR2 YNFKEQ come from the germline V gene. The DNA for the CDR3 is TGTGCCAGCAGCCATTCCAGACTAGCCGACAATGAGCAGTTCTTC. Translated: CASSHSRLADNEQFF.

This clonotype was counted many times. The chain combines TRBV12-3 or TRBV12-4 with TRBJ2-5; 8 bases are shared with TRBD2. CDR3 length equals 14 residues. Trimming cost V 11 bases and J 5 bases; bases outside gene matches: 13. Written as DNA, the CDR3 is TGTGCCTGCACCCGGGGGGGAGCAGTTGAGACCCAGTACTTC. This translates into CACTRGGAVETQYF.

This clonotype has ten or more counts. The chain has TRBV6-5 and TRBJ1-6; a possible D gene is TRBD1 (6 bases). Germline V gene lookup returns CDR1 MNHEY and CDR2 SVGAGI. CDR3 length: 15 amino acids. V lost 2 bases to trimming and J lost 10 bases, with 15 bases between them. CDR3 protein: CASSYQSGAESPLHF. The CDR3 coding sequence is TGTGCCAGCAGTTACCAGTCAGGGGCGGAATCACCCCTCCACTTT.

The chain carries TRBV7-9 and TRBJ2-1; 7 nucleotides align to TRBD1. The CDR3 contains 15 residues. The ends lost 3 bases at V and 3 bases at J; junction bases unmatched: 5. CDR1 is SEHNR, CDR2 FQNEAQ, per germline (reference sequence). In nucleotides, the CDR3 is TGTGCCAGCAGCTTTGTTAGGACAGGCTACAATGAGCAGTTCTTC. Translation: CASSFVRTGYNEQFF.

Only a few counts were recorded for this clonotype. The V gene is TRBV24-1, the J gene TRBJ1-5, with unresolved D. V dropped 3 bases and J dropped 0 bases, with 5 bases sitting between them. Germline V gene lookup returns CDR1 KGHDR and CDR2 SFDVKD. CDR3 length equals 14 residues. For the CDR3, the DNA is TGTGCCACCAGTGATAGGACTAGCAATCAGCCCCAGCATTTT. Translation: CATSDRTSNQPQHF.

This clonotype has a handful of counts. This chain uses TRBV10-2 with TRBJ2-1; 10 bases are a match to TRBD2. CDR3 length equals 12 residues. The germline V gene has CDR1 WSHSY and CDR2 SAAADI. Trimming removed 6 bases from V and 7 bases from J; junction bases left unmatched: 0. In DNA form, the CDR3 reads TGCGCCAGCAGACTAGCGGGGAATGAGCAGTTCTTC. Its translation is CASRLAGNEQFF.

This clonotype has a count of ten or more. The rearrangement uses TRBV12-3 or TRBV12-4 and TRBJ2-1, with TRBD1 as a possible D gene (5 bases). Trimming pared 0 bases from V and 7 bases from J, leaving 19 bases between. CDR3 length: 17 residues. This CDR3 is CASSLAFQVWGVNEQFF. CDR3 nucleotides: TGTGCCAGCAGTTTAGCCTTTCAAGTCTGGGGCGTGAATGAGCAGTTCTTC.

This clonotype was seen a few times. The rearrangement joins TRBV9 to TRBJ1-1; no reliable D call. Per germline, CDR1 SGDLS and CDR2 YYNGEE. CDR3 length: 16 residues. V gave up 3 bases and J gave up 0 bases, with 15 bases separating them. The CDR3 DNA is TGTGCCAGCAGCGCTCGGACGGGGAGCATGAACACTGAAGCTTTCTTT. It translates to CASSARTGSMNTEAFF.

Ten or more counts support this clonotype. CDR3 region: CASSAYGTDYGYTF. Here the CDR3 DNA reads TGTGCCAGCAGCGCGTACGGGACGGATTATGGCTACACCTTC. The chain carries TRBV7-2 and TRBJ1-2; D perhaps matches TRBD1 (5 bases). V was trimmed by 5 bases and J by 5 bases, leaving 15 bases between them. Germline CDR1 reads SGHTA; CDR2 reads FQGNSA. The length of the CDR3 is 14 residues. Full variable domain (outside the CDR3, taken from reference TRBV7-2 and TRBJ1-2): GAGVSQSPSNKVTEKGKDVELRCDPISGHTALYWYRQSLGQGLEFLIYFQGNSAPDKSGLPSDRFSAERTGGSVSTLTIQRTQQEDSAVYLCASSAYGTDYGYTFGSGTRLTVV.

This clonotype has at least ten counts. The chain uses TRBV20-1 and TRBJ2-7; TRBD1 might be the D (5 bases). CDR3 length: 15 residues. V was trimmed by 5 bases and J by 3 bases, leaving 20 bases between them. Germline CDR1 is DFQATT and CDR2 is SNEGSKA (reference sequence). The CDR3, as DNA: TGCAGTGCTTCACCAAACCGGCTAGGGGACTACGAGCAGTACTTC. It is translated as CSASPNRLGDYEQYF.

At least ten counts were recorded for this clonotype. CDR3 sequence: CASSPEGAETQYF. The CDR3 DNA reads TGTGCCAGCAGCCCCGAGGGGGCTGAGACCCAGTACTTC. The gene calls are TRBV7-3 and TRBJ2-5; 7 bases fit TRBD1. The CDR3 has 13 amino acids. V lost 5 bases and J lost 5; bases outside the gene matches: 5. CDR1 is SGHTA, CDR2 FQGTGA, per germline.

In its sample, this clonotype was seen a few times. CDR3 in amino acids: CASSLNGAGTEAFF. In DNA, the CDR3 is TGTGCCAGCAGCTTAAACGGGGCAGGTACTGAAGCTTTCTTT. The chain is built from TRBV7-3 and TRBJ1-1; TRBD1 might be the D (5 bases). There are 14 residues in the CDR3. Germline loops: CDR1 SGHTA, CDR2 FQGTGA. The V gene lost 1 base and the J gene lost 5 bases, with 11 bases spanning the gap.

This clonotype was picked up a small number of times. J is TRBJ2-1 and V is TRBV14, with 10 nucleotides matching TRBD2. Per germline, CDR1 SGHDN and CDR2 FVKESK. Unmatched junction bases numbered 15, after V lost 4 bases and J lost 0 bases. The CDR3 extends over 20 amino acids. CDR3 DNA: TGTGCCAGCAGCCCTCGTCTCGGACTAGCGGCCTTTAGCTCCTACAATGAGCAGTTCTTC. Amino acids: CASSPRLGLAAFSSYNEQFF. Supplemented by reference TRBV14 and TRBJ2-1, the full variable domain reads EAGVTQFPSHSVIEKGQTVTLRCDPISGHDNLYWYRRVMGKEIKFLLHFVKESKQDESGMPNNRFLAERTGGTYSTLKVQPAELEDSGVYFCASSPRLGLAAFSSYNEQFFGPGTRLTVL.

This clonotype was picked up many times. The chain couples TRBV7-9 to TRBJ2-5, with 13 bases that match TRBD2. The CDR3 contains 15 residues. Germline V lookup: CDR1 SEHNR, CDR2 FQNEAQ (reference sequence). Unmatched junction bases numbered 5, after V lost 5 bases and J lost 5 bases. CDR3 nucleotides: TGTGCCAGCAGCCCGGGACTAGCGGGGTTGGAGACCCAGTACTTC. It translates to CASSPGLAGLETQYF.

This clonotype was detected a few times. The rearrangement uses TRBV5-4 and TRBJ2-1; 11 nucleotides line up with TRBD1. CDR1 is SGHNT, CDR2 YYREEE, per germline (reference sequence). This CDR3 is 15 amino acids long. The trim removed 6 bases at V and 7 bases at J, leaving 9 bases unmatched. The chain's CDR3 is CASTRDGTGGNEQFF. The CDR3 DNA reads TGTGCCAGCACCAGGGACGGGACAGGGGGGAATGAGCAGTTCTTC.

This clonotype appeared many times. The V gene is TRBV12-3 or TRBV12-4, the J gene TRBJ1-1, with a tentative D call TRBD1 (5 bases). Trimming removed 5 bases at V and 4 bases at J, with 17 bases between. The CDR3 covers 15 residues. The CDR3: CASSAQPQGRTEAFF. CDR3 bases: TGTGCCAGCAGTGCCCAGCCGCAGGGACGCACTGAAGCTTTCTTT.